This TCR beta chain originates from a study of blood T cell repertoires in COVID-19. The wider study: Acute-phase and convalescent COVID-19 samples originated in the United States, Italy and Spain.

Participant reports of clinical history set cohort assignment. Produced via immunoSEQ multiplex PCR; TCRdb's table is partial and in-frame only. The sample lists more than 200,000 clones; about 89% were seen once. There are 17 residues in the CDR3. Trimming at V came to 3 bases and at J to 7 bases, leaving 15 bases not matched to a gene. From germline, CDR1 is MGHRA and CDR2 YSYEKL. Sequenced material: PBMCs or T cells enriched from blood (not recorded which). The receptor's source is a woman between 25 and 40 years old who had recovered from COVID-19. V and J are TRBV4-1 and TRBJ1-5, with 7 bases matching TRBD1. The CDR3, as DNA: TGCGCCAGCAGCCATATCTCAACAGACAGGGCAGGGCAGCCCCAGCATTTT. Its translation: CASSHISTDRAGQPQHF.